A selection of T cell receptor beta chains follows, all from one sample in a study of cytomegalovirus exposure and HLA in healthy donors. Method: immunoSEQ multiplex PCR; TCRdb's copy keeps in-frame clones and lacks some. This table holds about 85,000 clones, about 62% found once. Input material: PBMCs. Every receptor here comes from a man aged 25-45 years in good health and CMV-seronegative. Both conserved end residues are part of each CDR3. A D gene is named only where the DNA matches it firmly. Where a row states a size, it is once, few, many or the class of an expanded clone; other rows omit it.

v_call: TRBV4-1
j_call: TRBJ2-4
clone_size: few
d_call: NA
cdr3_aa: CASSQDNQALAGFSKNIQYF
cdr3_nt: TGCGCCAGCAGCCAAGATAACCAGGCTCTCGCGGGATTTTCCAAAAACATTCAGTACTTC

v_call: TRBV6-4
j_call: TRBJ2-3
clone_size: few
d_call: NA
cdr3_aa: CASSTSITDTQYF
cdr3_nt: TGTGCCAGCAGTACTAGCATTACAGATACGCAGTATTTT

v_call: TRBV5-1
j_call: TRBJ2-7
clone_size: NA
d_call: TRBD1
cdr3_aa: CASSSLLGTGRESYEQYF
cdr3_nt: TGCGCCAGCAGCTCACTACTCGGGACAGGGAGAGAGTCCTACGAGCAGTACTTC

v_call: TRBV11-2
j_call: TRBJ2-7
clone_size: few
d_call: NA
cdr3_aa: CASSLAYYEQYF
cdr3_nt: TGTGCCAGCAGCCTAGCCTACTACGAGCAGTACTTC

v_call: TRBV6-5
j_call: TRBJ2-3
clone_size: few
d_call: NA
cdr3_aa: CASSYGGGLRTDTQYF
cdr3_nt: TGTGCCAGCAGTTACGGTGGGGGCCTCAGGACAGATACGCAGTATTTT

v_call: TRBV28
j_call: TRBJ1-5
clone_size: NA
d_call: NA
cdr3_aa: CASSFEFSPAGVDSNQPQHF
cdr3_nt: TGTGCCAGCAGTTTTGAATTCAGCCCAGCGGGAGTGGATAGCAATCAGCCCCAGCATTTT

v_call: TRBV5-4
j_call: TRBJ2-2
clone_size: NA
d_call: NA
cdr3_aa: CASSLRGQLTGELFF
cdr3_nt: TGTGCCAGCAGCTTGCGCGGACAGCTAACCGGGGAGCTGTTTTTT

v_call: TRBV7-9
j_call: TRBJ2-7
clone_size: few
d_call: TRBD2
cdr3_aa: CASSLGKTSGSRIFPEQYF
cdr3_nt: TGTGCCAGCAGCTTAGGGAAGACTAGCGGGAGTCGTATATTTCCCGAGCAGTACTTC

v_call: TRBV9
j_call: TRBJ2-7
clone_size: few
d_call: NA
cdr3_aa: CASSVAGVNEQYF
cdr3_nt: TGTGCCAGCAGCGTAGCAGGGGTCAACGAGCAGTACTTC

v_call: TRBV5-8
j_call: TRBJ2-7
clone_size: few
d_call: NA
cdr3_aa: CASSLGGTRRVPYEQYF
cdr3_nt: TGTGCCAGCAGCTTGGGGGGGACACGGCGGGTTCCCTACGAGCAGTACTTC

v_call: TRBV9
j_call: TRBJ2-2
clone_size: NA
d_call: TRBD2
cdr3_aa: CASSVSSGRMAELFF
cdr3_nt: TGTGCCAGCAGCGTATCTAGCGGGAGAATGGCGGAGCTGTTTTTT

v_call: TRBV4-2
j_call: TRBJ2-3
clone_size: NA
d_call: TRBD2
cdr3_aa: CASSQTTSGGGDTQYF
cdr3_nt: TGTGCCAGCAGCCAAACGACTAGCGGGGGTGGAGATACGCAGTATTTT

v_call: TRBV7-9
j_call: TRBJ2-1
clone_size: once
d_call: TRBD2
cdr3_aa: CSSSDRTSGGANNEQFF
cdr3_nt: TGTTCCAGCAGCGACAGGACTAGCGGGGGGGCAAACAATGAGCAGTTCTTC

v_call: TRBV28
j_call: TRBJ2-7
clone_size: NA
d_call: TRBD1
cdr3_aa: CASSQDRELFFYEQYF
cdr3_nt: TGTGCCAGCAGTCAAGACAGGGAACTCTTCTTTTACGAGCAGTACTTC

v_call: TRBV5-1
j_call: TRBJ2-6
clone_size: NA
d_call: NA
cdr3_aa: CASSLSRSSGGANVLTF
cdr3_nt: TGCGCCAGCAGCTTGTCACGGTCCTCGGGAGGGGCCAACGTCCTGACTTTC

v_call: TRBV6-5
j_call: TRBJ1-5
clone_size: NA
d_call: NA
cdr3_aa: CASSSQSLQRHQPQHF
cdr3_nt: TGTGCCAGCAGTTCCCAATCTTTACAGCGGCACCAGCCCCAGCATTTT

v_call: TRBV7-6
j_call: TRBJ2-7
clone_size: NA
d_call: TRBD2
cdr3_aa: CASSLAHGGSPCEQYF
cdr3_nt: TGTGCCAGCAGCTTAGCGCATGGCGGGAGTCCCTGCGAGCAGTACTTC

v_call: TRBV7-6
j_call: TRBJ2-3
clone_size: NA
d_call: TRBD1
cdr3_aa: CASSSRQGGDTQYF
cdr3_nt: TGTGCCAGCAGCTCAAGACAGGGGGGAGATACGCAGTATTTT

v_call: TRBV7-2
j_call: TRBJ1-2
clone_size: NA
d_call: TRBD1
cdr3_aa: CASGLSGTGFGYTF
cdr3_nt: TGTGCCAGCGGACTTTCCGGGACAGGGTTTGGCTACACCTTC

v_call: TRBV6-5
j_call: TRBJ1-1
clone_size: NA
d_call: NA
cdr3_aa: CASSYSPRVGTEAFF
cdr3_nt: TGTGCCAGCAGTTACTCACCACGGGTAGGCACTGAAGCTTTCTTT

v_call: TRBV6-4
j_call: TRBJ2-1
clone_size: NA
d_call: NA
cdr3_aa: CASSERQGGNEQFF
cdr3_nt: TGTGCCAGCAGTGAAAGGCAGGGGGGAAATGAGCAGTTCTTC

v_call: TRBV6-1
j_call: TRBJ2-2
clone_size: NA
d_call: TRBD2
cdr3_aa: CASSDTGWASGIDGELFF
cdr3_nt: TGTGCCAGCAGTGACACTGGATGGGCTAGCGGGATTGACGGGGAGCTGTTTTTT

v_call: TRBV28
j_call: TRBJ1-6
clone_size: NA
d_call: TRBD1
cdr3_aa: CASDNRGSYNSPLHF
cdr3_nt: TGTGCCAGCGATAACAGGGGCTCCTATAATTCACCCCTCCACTTT

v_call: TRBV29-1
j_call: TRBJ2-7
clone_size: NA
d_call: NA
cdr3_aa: CSVDTGFGAYEQYF
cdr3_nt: TGCAGCGTCGATACAGGGTTCGGTGCCTACGAGCAGTACTTC

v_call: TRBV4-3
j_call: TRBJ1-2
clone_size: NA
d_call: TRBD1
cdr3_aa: CASSQDKAGTGFNNGYGYTF
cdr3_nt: TGCGCCAGCAGCCAAGATAAGGCGGGGACAGGGTTCAACAACGGCTATGGCTACACCTTC

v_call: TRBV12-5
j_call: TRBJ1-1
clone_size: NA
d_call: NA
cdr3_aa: CASGTGIENTEAFF
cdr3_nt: TGTGCTAGTGGCACCGGGATTGAGAACACTGAAGCTTTCTTT

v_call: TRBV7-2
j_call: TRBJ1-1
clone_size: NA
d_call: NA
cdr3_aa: CASSLDRNTEAFF
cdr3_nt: TGTGCCAGCAGCTTAGACAGGAACACTGAAGCTTTCTTT